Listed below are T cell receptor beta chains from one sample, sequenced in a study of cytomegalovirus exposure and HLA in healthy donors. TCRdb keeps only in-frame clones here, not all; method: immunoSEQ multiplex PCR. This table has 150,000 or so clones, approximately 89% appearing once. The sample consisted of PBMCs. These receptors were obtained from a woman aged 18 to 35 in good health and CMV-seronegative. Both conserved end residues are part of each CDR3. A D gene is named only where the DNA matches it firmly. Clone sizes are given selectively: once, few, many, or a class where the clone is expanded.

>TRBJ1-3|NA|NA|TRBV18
TGTGCCAGCTCATCGGGGAGTGGAAACACCATATATTTT
CASSSGSGNTIYF
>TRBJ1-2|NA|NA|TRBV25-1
TGTGCCAGCGGTTGGGAAAGCGGTGGCTACACCTTC
CASGWESGGYTF
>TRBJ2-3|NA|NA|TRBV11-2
TGTGCCAGCAGCTTGGCGGGCACAGATACGCAGTATTTT
CASSLAGTDTQYF
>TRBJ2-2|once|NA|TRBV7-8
TGTGCCAGCAGCTTAGTGGGCAGTCGTCGCACCGGGGAGCTGTTTTTT
CASSLVGSRRTGELFF
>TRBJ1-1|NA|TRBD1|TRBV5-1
TGCGCCAGCAGCGTCGGGACAGGGAGCACTGAAGCTTTCTTT
CASSVGTGSTEAFF
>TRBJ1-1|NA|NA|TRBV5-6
TGTGCCAGCAGCTTGTTTAGGGAGTTAAAGAACACTGAAGCTTTCTTT
CASSLFRELKNTEAFF
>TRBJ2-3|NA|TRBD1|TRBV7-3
TGTGCCAGCAGGTCGACAGGGGCCCCACAGTATTTT
CASRSTGAPQYF
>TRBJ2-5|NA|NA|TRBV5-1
TGCGCCAGCAGCTTGGCCTCTGGCAGGGGCCAAGAGACCCAGTACTTC
CASSLASGRGQETQYF
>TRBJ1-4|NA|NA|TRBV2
TGTGCCAGCATCCCGACAGTCGCAAAGAATGAAAAACTGTTTTTT
CASIPTVAKNEKLFF
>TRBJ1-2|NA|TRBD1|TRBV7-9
TGTGCCAGCAGCTTTTACCCCGGGACAGATAATTACTATGGCTACACCTTC
CASSFYPGTDNYYGYTF